The source of this T cell receptor (beta chain) is a study of CD8+ T cells in alopecia areata. Study as a whole: Those treated were given oral tofacitinib at 5 to 10 mg twice daily.

Broader study findings: Because one nonresponder was included, the link of baseline CD8+ expansion to response is considered uncertain. Clonality was higher in lesional than normal scalp, especially in alopecia totalis/universalis.

Investigators isolated RNA and reverse transcribed it into cDNA to act as the sequencing template. Assay used: immunoSEQ multiplex PCR; TCRdb lists only in-frame clones, some missing. The data show approximately 280,000 clones, 58% seen once. Trimming cost V 2 bases and J 5 bases; bases outside gene matches: 8. This CDR3 has 15 amino acids. The germline gives CDR1 SNHLY, CDR2 FYNNEI. Regarding treatment: oral pan-JAK inhibitor, 5-10 mg twice daily. This clone was detected once. The antigen is undetermined. This sequence originates from a human donor with alopecia areata. The rearrangement links TRBV2 to TRBJ1-1, with 7 nucleotides matching TRBD1. The source material was CD4+ T cells sorted from blood, sampled at week 24, from a patient treated with tofacitinib. In DNA form, the CDR3 reads TGTGCCAGCAGTGAATCTCGACAGGGAGAAACTGAAGCTTTCTTT. Translated, it gives CASSESRQGETEAFF.